The sequence of this TCR beta chain was determined in a study of cytomegalovirus exposure and HLA in healthy donors. The PCR was carried out with 60 Vbeta primers and 13 Jbeta primers. Repertoires were generated with immunoSEQ multiplex PCR, while TCRdb's copy carries only in-frame clones and drops some. The profile shows some 150,000 clones, roughly 78% of them singletons. Turning to this clone: Its cognate antigen is unknown.

Study outcomes and limitations: Analyzed later, most CMV-associated TCR beta chains appeared HLA-restricted. Most TCRs appeared rarely, but some public TCRs recurred in many donors. An Asian-associated ancestry cluster reportedly showed fewer N-insertions than the roughly 670-donor mean in a later analysis. In an earlier analysis, productive rearrangement rates for most beta V segments clustered near 87% or 30%.

The sequence derives from a man in his forties or fifties in good health and CMV-seropositive. The sequencing input was PBMCs.

CDR3 DNA sequence: TGTGCCAGCAGCTTAGGACAGGCCTGGGGCACAGATACGCAGTATTTT. As protein: CASSLGQAWGTDTQYF. The chain has TRBV11-3 and TRBJ2-3; tentatively, D is TRBD1 (6 bases). Trimming took off 1 base at V and 1 base at J, with 12 bases between the two ends. CDR1 is SGHNT, CDR2 YENEEA, per germline. This CDR3 comprises 16 residues.